This TCR beta chain comes out of a study of blood T cell repertoires in COVID-19. Study in general: The study drew acute and convalescent COVID-19 samples from the United States, Italy and Spain.

The trim removed 2 bases at V and 5 bases at J, leaving 7 bases unmatched. The germline V gene encodes CDR1 SGHTA and CDR2 FQGNSA. The CDR3 runs 16 residues. Generated by immunoSEQ multiplex PCR, the TCRdb table keeps only in-frame clones and is missing some. The repertoire includes more than 150,000 clones, roughly 84% of them detected once, and 13% to 15% sits in the top ten. Sequenced input: peripheral blood. The source of this sequence is a man between 18 and 29 years old with active or convalescent COVID-19. The chain combines TRBV7-2 with TRBJ2-7, with 12 bases identical to TRBD1. CDR3 DNA sequence: TGTGCCAGCAGCTTAAAGTCCGGGACAGGGGGCCACGAGCAGTACTTC. It codes for CASSLKSGTGGHEQYF.